The 11 T cell receptor beta chains listed next were all sequenced from one sample in a study of Ad26.COV2.S vaccination and SARS-CoV-2 variants. Treatment given: roughly 19 received Ad26.COV2.S at low or high dose, single or two shots; roughly 5 received placebo; per-sample allocation not given. The samples date from day 63 after the first vaccine or placebo injection. Some clones are missing from TCRdb's copy, which holds only in-frame ones; the method was immunoSEQ multiplex PCR. The sample holds 350,000 to 450,000 clones, approximately 90% seen once. Specimen: peripheral blood, collected in a trial of Ad26.COV2.S vaccine versus placebo. The receptors here all came from a person aged 18-60 years who received the Ad26.COV2.S COVID-19 vaccine or a placebo.

The chain joins TRBV10-3 to TRBJ1-4, with D unresolved. From germline, CDR1 is ENHRY and CDR2 SYGVKD. This CDR3 is built from 14 residues. V was shortened by 9 bases and J by 0 bases, with 11 bases between the two germline ends. CDR3 in amino acids: CAISASATNEKLFF. Here the CDR3 DNA reads TGTGCCATTTCGGCGTCCGCAACTAATGAAAAACTGTTTTTT.

V and J are TRBV5-4 and TRBJ2-1, with D perhaps TRBD2 (5 bases). This CDR3 is 16 amino acids long. Germline CDR1 is SGHNT and CDR2 is YYREEE (reference sequence). The germline V and J ends were trimmed by 5 bases and 1 base, with 16 bases remaining between them. The CDR3 DNA reads as TGTGCCAGCAGTACCGCGATGGACTCATCCTACAATGAGCAGTTCTTC. It yields the protein CASSTAMDSSYNEQFF. Full variable domain (rest looked up from reference TRBV5-4 and TRBJ2-1): ETGVTQSPTHLIKTRGQQVTLRCSSQSGHNTVSWYQQALGQGPQFIFQYYREEENGRGNFPPRFSGLQFPNYSSELNVNALELDDSALYLCASSTAMDSSYNEQFFGPGTRLTVL.

V is TRBV5-1 and J is TRBJ2-1, with 7 bases aligning to TRBD2. The CDR3 length is 15 residues. V trimming: 1 base; J trimming: 3 bases; junction bases outside the gene matches: 4. CDR1 is SGHRS, CDR2 YFSETQ, per germline. Here the CDR3 DNA reads TGCGCCAGCAGCTTGCCTAGCGGTGTCTACAATGAGCAGTTCTTC. This gives the protein CASSLPSGVYNEQFF.

The genes are TRBV5-6 and TRBJ2-1, with D possibly TRBD2 on 5 matching bases. In germline, CDR1 is SGHDT, CDR2 YYEEEE. The CDR3 runs 18 residues. Trimming pared 3 bases from V and 7 bases from J, leaving 26 bases between. The CDR3 bases are TGTGCCAGCAGCTCACAAACTAGAGGCCTAGAATTATTGAATGAGCAGTTCTTC. Translating gives CASSSQTRGLELLNEQFF. Drawing the rest from reference TRBV5-6 and TRBJ2-1, the complete variable domain is DAGVTQSPTHLIKTRGQQVTLRCSPKSGHDTVSWYQQALGQGPQFIFQYYEEEERQRGNFPDRFSGHQFPNYSSELNVNALLLGDSALYLCASSSQTRGLELLNEQFFGPGTRLTVL.

The V call is TRBV27, the J call TRBJ2-3; tentatively, D is TRBD1 or TRBD2 (5 bases each). Per germline, CDR1 MNHEY and CDR2 SMNVEV (reference sequence). The CDR3 is 15 residues long. The V end lost 0 bases, the J end lost 0 bases, and 7 bases lay between the germline ends. DNA for the CDR3: TGTGCCAGCAGTTTATCGGGACGGAGCACAGATACGCAGTATTTT. Its protein product is CASSLSGRSTDTQYF.

The chain has TRBV11-3 and TRBJ1-1; D remains ambiguous. The CDR3 is made up of 14 amino acids. The germline V gene encodes CDR1 SGHNT and CDR2 YENEEA. The V gene lost 5 bases and the J gene lost 1 base, with 11 bases spanning the gap. The CDR3 region is CASSTPLRNTEAFF. CDR3 sequence (DNA): TGTGCCAGCAGCACTCCCCTCCGGAACACTGAAGCTTTCTTT.

The chain links TRBV19 to TRBJ2-3, with a tentative D call TRBD1 (5 bases). This CDR3 has 16 residues. Germline lookup yields CDR1 LNHDA and CDR2 SQIVND (reference sequence). V was shortened by 2 bases and J by 6 bases, with 18 bases between the two germline ends. Written as DNA, the CDR3 is TGTGCCAGTAGTATAAAGGGGCAGGGTCGCAGGGATACGCAGTATTTT. Encoded protein: CASSIKGQGRRDTQYF.

The chain is built from TRBV7-3 and TRBJ2-1, with D perhaps TRBD1 or TRBD2 (5 bases each). Germline assignment: CDR1 SGHTA and CDR2 FQGTGA. V lost 2 bases to trimming and J lost 7 bases, with 12 bases between them. The CDR3 has 14 residues. CDR3 residues: CASSLSGGGNEQFF. In nucleotides, the CDR3 is TGTGCCAGCAGCTTATCTGGGGGTGGGAATGAGCAGTTCTTC.

The rearrangement uses TRBV12-3 or TRBV12-4 and TRBJ2-3, with D perhaps assigned TRBD1 or TRBD2 (5 bases each). Trimming left V 9 bases short and J 8 bases short, with 12 bases between. This CDR3 has 11 residues. The CDR3 sequence: CASAGAFTQYF. The CDR3 coding sequence is TGTGCCAGTGCCGGGGCCTTTACGCAGTATTTT.

In nucleotides, the CDR3 is TGTGCCAGCAGCTCCTTCGGGTGGGAGGGAACCTACAATGAGCAGTTCTTC. It specifies CASSSFGWEGTYNEQFF. The chain recombines TRBV11-3 with TRBJ2-1; 7 bases align to TRBD2. Trimming cost V 4 bases and J 2 bases; bases outside gene matches: 11. Germline values: CDR1 SGHNT, CDR2 YENEEA. The CDR3 is 17 amino acids.

A remark on this clone: Because the CDR3's place on the DNA is in doubt, the DNA is left out and the CDR3 is given as listed by TCRdb. The rearrangement uses TRBV21-1 and TRBJ1-2; no check of the table's D call, TRBD1, against the DNA was made. TRBV21-1 is given as a pseudogene. The CDR3 length is 14 residues, termini included. CDR3 amino acids: CASSKVATGNGYTF.